The 6 T cell receptor beta chains listed next were all sequenced from one sample in a study of T cell repertoires in cytomegalovirus infection (dated 2019 in TCRdb). The intended sense of this specimen's treatment or condition label: in vitro stimulation with specific CMV peptide epitopes to enrich CMV-specific T cells. Their antigen targets remain unknown. Data came from an Illumina HiSeq 1500. TCRdb trimmed public reads at Q25 via fastp, called clones via MiXCR and kept in-frame beta chains. Rows merge per CDR3 protein into single entries with the most common DNA and genes. Within this sample are about 920,000 distinct CDR3 sequences, with roughly a third of them counted one time only. The ten largest clones represent roughly an eighth of the sample. Here the sequenced sample was cultured CD8+ T cells from PBMCs, taken from culture after CMV antigen stimulation. Receptor source: a human donor in good health (CMV status not recorded). Some clones in this sample may be carry-over from other donors' samples.

The DNA of the CDR3 is TGTGCCAGCAGCTCGGGGGGCCCCTACGAGCAGTACGTC. Translated, it gives CASSSGGPYEQYV. The J gene is TRBJ2-7, the V gene TRBV7-2; TRBD2 is a possible D gene (7 bases). Germline V gives CDR1 SGHTA, CDR2 FQGNSA. Trimming stripped 4 bases from V and 2 bases from J, with 9 bases between. CDR3 length: 13 residues.

V gene TRBV7-8 combines with J gene TRBJ1-2; 9 bases line up with TRBD1. The CDR3 length is 14 residues. Germline CDR1 and CDR2: SGHVS and FQNEAQ. V gave up 5 bases and J gave up 6 bases; unmatched junction bases: 7. For the CDR3, the DNA is TGTGCCAGCAGCCCTGGGACAGGGCCGGATGGCTACACCTTC. It specifies CASSPGTGPDGYTF.

The table lists this clonotype with a few counts. The chain carries TRBV19 and TRBJ2-2; a weak D match, TRBD1 (6 bases). The V end was cut by 2 bases, the J end by 7 bases, with 11 bases between. The CDR3 contains 14 residues. Germline V gives CDR1 LNHDA, CDR2 SQIVND (reference sequence). The CDR3 here is CASSINRVSGELFF. DNA of the CDR3: TGTGCCAGTAGTATAAACAGGGTCAGCGGGGAGCTGTTTTTT.

This chain links TRBV19 with TRBJ1-6, with a tentative D call TRBD1 (6 bases). The germline V and J ends were trimmed by 3 bases and 9 bases, with 12 bases remaining between them. CDR1 LNHDA and CDR2 SQIVND come from the germline V gene (reference sequence). The CDR3 length is 14 residues. CDR3 sequence (DNA): TGTGCCAGTAGTATGGGGGGACAAAGTTCACCCCTCCACTTT. Translation gives CASSMGGQSSPLHF.

In its sample, this clonotype was seen many times. The V call is TRBV7-9, the J call TRBJ2-6; D gene uncertain. CDR1 and CDR2 (germline): SEHNR, FQNEAQ (reference sequence). V was clipped by 5 bases and J by 2 bases, with 22 bases between them. This CDR3 has 19 residues. The CDR3 spells CASSLAMRLTDTGANVLTF. In DNA, the CDR3 is TGTGCCAGCAGCCTTGCGATGAGACTCACTGACACTGGGGCCAACGTCCTGACTTTC.

The V gene is TRBV28, the J gene TRBJ2-3; D tentatively reads TRBD1 or TRBD2 (5 bases each). Germline V gene lookup returns CDR1 MDHEN and CDR2 SYDVKM. V lost 5 bases and J lost 5, with 17 bases in between. This CDR3 is 15 amino acids long. The CDR3 protein is CASSEVGPLEDTQYF. The CDR3 DNA follows: TGTGCCAGCAGTGAGGTGGGACCTTTGGAAGATACGCAGTATTTT.